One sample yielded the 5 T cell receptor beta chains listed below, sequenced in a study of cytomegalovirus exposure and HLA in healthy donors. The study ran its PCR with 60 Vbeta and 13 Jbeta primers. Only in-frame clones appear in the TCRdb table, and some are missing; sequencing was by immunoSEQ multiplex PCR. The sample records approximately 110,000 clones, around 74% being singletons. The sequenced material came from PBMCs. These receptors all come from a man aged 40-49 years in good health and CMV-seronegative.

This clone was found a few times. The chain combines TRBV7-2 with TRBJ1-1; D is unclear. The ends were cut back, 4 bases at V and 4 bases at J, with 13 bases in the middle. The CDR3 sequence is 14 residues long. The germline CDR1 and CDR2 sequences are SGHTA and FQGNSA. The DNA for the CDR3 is TGTGCCAGCAGCTACGCGATGCGGGGCACTGAAGCTTTCTTT. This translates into CASSYAMRGTEAFF.

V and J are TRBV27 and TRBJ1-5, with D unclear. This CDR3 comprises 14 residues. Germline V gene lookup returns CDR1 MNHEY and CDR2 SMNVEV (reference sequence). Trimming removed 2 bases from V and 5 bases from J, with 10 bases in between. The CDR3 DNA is TGTGCCAGCAGTTTAGGGAGTTCCCATCAGCCCCAGCATTTT. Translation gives CASSLGSSHQPQHF.

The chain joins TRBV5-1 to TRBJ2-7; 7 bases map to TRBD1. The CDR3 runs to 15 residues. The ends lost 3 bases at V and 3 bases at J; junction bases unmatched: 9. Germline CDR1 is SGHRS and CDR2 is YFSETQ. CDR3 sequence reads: CASSSSGQTFYEQYF. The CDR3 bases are TGCGCCAGCAGCTCCTCGGGACAGACATTCTACGAGCAGTACTTC.

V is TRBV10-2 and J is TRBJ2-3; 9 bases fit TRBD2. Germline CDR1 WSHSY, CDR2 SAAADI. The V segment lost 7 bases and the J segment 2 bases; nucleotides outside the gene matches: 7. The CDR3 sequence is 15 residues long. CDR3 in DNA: TGCGCCAGCACCATAGCGGGAGCGACCACAGATACGCAGTATTTT. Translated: CASTIAGATTDTQYF.

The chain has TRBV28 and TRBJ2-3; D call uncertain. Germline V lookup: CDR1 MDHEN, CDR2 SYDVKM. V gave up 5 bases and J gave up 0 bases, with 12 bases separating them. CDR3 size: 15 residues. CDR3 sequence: CASSRFTLSTDTQYF. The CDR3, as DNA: TGTGCCAGCAGTAGGTTCACACTAAGCACAGATACGCAGTATTTT. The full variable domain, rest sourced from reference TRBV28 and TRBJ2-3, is DVKVTQSSRYLVKRTGEKVFLECVQDMDHENMFWYRQDPGLGLRLIYFSYDVKMKEKGDIPEGYSVSREKKERFSLILESASTNQTSMYLCASSRFTLSTDTQYFGPGTRLTVL.